This T cell receptor beta chain was captured in a study of CD8 T cells in ankylosing spondylitis. Whole-study findings and limits: Within matched ankylosing spondylitis synovial fluid, disease-linked clones were reportedly significantly enriched. Clones linked to the disease showed a CD8+ phenotype. They occurred at relatively low frequencies in peripheral blood. Typical of ankylosing spondylitis blood, it appeared, was a TCR beta motif of several highly homologous variants.

Using its own MiXCR run on the 5' RACE reads, TCRdb lists one record per CDR3 protein. The table has roughly 90,000 distinct CDR3 sequences, about 9% seen once. This clonotype was detected only a few times. Antigen: not known. This CDR3 is built from 14 residues. Germline V CDR1 and CDR2: SGHRS, YFSETQ. V was cut by 5 bases and J by 6 bases, with 15 bases left in between. This receptor was taken from a male donor with ankylosing spondylitis. The chain links TRBV5-1 to TRBJ2-1; D is ambiguous. The specimen was blood, either unsorted or a sorted T cell fraction (not recorded which). Here the CDR3 DNA reads TGCGCCAGCAGAGGTCCCCCAGCTCCCAATGAGCAGTTCTTC. It is translated as CASRGPPAPNEQFF.